This T cell receptor beta chain was identified during a study of early T cells in non-severe SARS-CoV-2 infection. From the 5' RACE reads, TCRdb called clonotypes with MiXCR, one entry per CDR3 protein. The data contain approximately 64,000 distinct CDR3 sequences, more than 15% of them singletons. This clonotype was counted between two and nine times. Per germline, CDR1 SEHNR and CDR2 FQNEAQ (reference sequence). The CDR3 sequence is 16 residues long. Trimming shortened V by 5 bases and J by 3 bases, and 16 bases separated the two germline ends. Sequencing was performed on whole blood, taken at baseline. The V gene is TRBV7-9, the J gene TRBJ2-2; D remains unclear. The sequence was collected from an adult who was a healthcare worker with PCR-confirmed SARS-CoV-2 infection or an uninfected control (not recorded which). CDR3 DNA sequence: TGTGCCAGCAGCCCAGTCTCCTCATCGGACACCGGGGAGCTGTTTTTT. It specifies CASSPVSSSDTGELFF.